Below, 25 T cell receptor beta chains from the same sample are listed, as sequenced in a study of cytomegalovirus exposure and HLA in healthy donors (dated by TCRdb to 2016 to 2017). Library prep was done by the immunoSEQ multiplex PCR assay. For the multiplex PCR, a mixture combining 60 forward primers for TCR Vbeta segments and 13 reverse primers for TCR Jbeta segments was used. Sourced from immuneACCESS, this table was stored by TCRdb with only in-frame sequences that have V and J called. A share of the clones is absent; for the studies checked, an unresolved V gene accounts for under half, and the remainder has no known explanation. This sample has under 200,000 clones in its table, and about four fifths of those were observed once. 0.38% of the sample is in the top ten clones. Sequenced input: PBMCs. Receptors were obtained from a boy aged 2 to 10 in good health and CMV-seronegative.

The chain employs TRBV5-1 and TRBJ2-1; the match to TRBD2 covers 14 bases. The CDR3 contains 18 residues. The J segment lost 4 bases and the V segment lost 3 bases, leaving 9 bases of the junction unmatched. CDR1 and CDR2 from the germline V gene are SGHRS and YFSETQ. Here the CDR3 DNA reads TGCGCCAGCAGCTCGGGGACTAGCGGGGGAGGGACTTACAATGAGCAGTTCTTC. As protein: CASSSGTSGGGTYNEQFF.

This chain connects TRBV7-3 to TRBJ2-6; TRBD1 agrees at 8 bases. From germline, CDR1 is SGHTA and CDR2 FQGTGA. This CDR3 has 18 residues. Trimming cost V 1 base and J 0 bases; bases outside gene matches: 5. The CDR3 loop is CASSLKAGGSSGANVLTF. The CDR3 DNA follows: TGTGCCAGCAGCTTAAAGGCAGGGGGCAGCTCTGGGGCCAACGTCCTGACTTTC.

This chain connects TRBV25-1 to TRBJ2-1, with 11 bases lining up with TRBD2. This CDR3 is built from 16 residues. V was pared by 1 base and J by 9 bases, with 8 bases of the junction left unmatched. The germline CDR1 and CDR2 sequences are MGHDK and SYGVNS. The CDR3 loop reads CASSESGGLAVGEQFF. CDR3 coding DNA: TGTGCCAGCAGTGAATCGGGGGGACTAGCGGTGGGTGAGCAGTTCTTC. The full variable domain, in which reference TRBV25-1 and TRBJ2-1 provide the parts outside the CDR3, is EADIYQTPRYLVIGTGKKITLECSQTMGHDKMYWYQQDPGMELHLIHYSYGVNSTEKGDLSSESTVSRIRTEHFPLTLESARPSHTSQYLCASSESGGLAVGEQFFGPGTRLTVL.

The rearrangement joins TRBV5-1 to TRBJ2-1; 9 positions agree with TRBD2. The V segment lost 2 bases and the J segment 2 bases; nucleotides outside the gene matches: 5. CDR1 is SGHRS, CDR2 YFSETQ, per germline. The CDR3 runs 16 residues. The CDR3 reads CASSFISGSPYNEQFF. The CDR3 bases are TGCGCCAGCAGCTTCATTAGCGGGAGCCCCTACAATGAGCAGTTCTTC.

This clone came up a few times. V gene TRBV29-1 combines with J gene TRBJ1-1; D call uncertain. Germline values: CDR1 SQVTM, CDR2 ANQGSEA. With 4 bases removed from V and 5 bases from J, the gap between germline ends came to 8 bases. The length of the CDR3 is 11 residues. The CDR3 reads CSVASGTEAFF. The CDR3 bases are TGCAGCGTTGCTTCGGGGACTGAAGCTTTCTTT.

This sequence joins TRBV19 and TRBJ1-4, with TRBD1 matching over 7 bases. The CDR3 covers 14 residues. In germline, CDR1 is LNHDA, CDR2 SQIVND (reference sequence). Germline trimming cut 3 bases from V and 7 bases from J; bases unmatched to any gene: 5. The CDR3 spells CASSIRGQPEKLFF. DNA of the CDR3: TGTGCCAGTAGTATTAGGGGACAGCCTGAAAAACTGTTTTTT.

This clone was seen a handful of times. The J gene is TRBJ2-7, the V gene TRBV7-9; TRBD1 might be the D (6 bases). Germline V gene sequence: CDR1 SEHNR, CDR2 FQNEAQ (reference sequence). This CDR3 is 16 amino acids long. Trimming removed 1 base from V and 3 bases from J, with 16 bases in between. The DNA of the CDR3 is TGTGCCAGCAGCTTAGGGAGAGGGGGAAACCGCTACGAGCAGTACTTC. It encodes CASSLGRGGNRYEQYF. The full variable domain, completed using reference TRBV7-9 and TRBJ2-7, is DTGVSQNPRHKITKRGQNVTFRCDPISEHNRLYWYRQTLGQGPEFLTYFQNEAQLEKSRLLSDRFSAERPKGSFSTLEIQRTEQGDSAMYLCASSLGRGGNRYEQYFGPGTRLTVT.

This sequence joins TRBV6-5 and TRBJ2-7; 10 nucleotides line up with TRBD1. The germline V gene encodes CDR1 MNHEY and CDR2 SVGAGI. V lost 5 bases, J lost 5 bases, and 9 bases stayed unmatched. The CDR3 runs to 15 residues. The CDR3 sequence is CASSRRQGASHEQYF. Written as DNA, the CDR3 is TGTGCCAGCAGTAGGAGACAGGGGGCGTCCCACGAGCAGTACTTC.

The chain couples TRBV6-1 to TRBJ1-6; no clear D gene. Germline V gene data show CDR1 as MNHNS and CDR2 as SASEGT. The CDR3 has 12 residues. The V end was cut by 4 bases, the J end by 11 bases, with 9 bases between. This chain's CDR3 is CASSADYAPLHF. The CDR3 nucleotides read TGTGCCAGCAGTGCAGACTACGCACCCCTCCACTTT.

DNA for the CDR3: TGTGCCGCAGGGGAAGACTTTAATTCACCCCTCCACTTT. This sequence encodes CAAGEDFNSPLHF. The V and J genes are TRBV30 and TRBJ1-6, with D perhaps matching TRBD1 (6 bases). Germline V gene sequence: CDR1 GTSNPN, CDR2 SVGIG (reference sequence). Trimming took off 8 bases at V and 6 bases at J, with 14 bases between the two ends. CDR3 size: 13 residues.

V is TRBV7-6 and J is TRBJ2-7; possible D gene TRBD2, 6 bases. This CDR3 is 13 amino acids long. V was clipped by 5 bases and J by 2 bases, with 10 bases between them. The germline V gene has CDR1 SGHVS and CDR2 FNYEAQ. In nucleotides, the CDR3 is TGTGCCAGCAGCCCGGGGGTGACCTACGAGCAGTACTTC. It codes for CASSPGVTYEQYF.

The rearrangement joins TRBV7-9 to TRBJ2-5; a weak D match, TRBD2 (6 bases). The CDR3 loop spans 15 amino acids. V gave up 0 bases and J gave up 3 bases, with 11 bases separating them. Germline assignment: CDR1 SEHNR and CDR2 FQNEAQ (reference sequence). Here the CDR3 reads CASSLAGGTEETQYF. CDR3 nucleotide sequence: TGTGCCAGCAGCTTAGCCGGCGGGACTGAAGAGACCCAGTACTTC.

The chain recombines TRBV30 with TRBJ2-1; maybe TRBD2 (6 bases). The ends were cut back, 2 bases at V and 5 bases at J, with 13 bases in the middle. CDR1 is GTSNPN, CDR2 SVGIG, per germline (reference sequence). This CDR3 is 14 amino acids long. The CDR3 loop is CAWSTERADNEQFF. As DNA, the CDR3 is TGTGCCTGGAGTACAGAGCGGGCCGACAATGAGCAGTTCTTC. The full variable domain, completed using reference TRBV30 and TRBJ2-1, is SQTIHQWPATLVQPVGSPLSLECTVEGTSNPNLYWYRQAAGRGLQLLFYSVGIGQISSEVPQNLSASRPQDRQFILSSKKLLLSDSGFYLCAWSTERADNEQFFGPGTRLTVL.

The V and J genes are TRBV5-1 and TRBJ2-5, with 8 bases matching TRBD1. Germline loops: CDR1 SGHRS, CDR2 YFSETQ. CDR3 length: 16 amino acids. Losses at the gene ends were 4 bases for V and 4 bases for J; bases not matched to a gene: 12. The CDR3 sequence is CASSRGQGGGRETQYF. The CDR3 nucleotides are TGCGCCAGCAGCCGAGGACAGGGAGGAGGAAGAGAGACCCAGTACTTC.

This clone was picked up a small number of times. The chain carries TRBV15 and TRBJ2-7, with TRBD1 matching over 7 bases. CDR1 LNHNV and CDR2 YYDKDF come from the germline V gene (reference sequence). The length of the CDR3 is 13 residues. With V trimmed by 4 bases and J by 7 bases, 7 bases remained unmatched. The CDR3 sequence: CATSKNRGGEQYF. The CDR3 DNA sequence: TGTGCCACCAGCAAAAACAGGGGTGGTGAGCAGTACTTC.

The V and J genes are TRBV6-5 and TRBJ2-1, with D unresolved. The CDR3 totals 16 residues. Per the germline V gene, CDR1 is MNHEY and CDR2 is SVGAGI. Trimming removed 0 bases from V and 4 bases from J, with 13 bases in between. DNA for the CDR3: TGTGCCAGCAGTTACTCCTGGCAAAACGGGTACAATGAGCAGTTCTTC. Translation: CASSYSWQNGYNEQFF.

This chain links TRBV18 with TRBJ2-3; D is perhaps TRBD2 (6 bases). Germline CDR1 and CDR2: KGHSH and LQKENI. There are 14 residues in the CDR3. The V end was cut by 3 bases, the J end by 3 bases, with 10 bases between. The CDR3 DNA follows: TGTGCCAGCTCACCGGACCGGGGGACAGATACGCAGTATTTT. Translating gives CASSPDRGTDTQYF. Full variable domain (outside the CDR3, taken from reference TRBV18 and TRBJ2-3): NAGVMQNPRHLVRRRGQEARLRCSPMKGHSHVYWYRQLPEEGLKFMVYLQKENIIDESGMPKERFSAEFPKEGPSILRIQQVVRGDSAAYFCASSPDRGTDTQYFGPGTRLTVL.

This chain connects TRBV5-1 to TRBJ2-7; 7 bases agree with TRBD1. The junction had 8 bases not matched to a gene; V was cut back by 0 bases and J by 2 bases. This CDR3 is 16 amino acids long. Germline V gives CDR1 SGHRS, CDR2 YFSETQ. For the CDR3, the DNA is TGCGCCAGCAGCTTGGTACCCGGGACAGCGACCTACGAGCAGTACTTC. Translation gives CASSLVPGTATYEQYF.

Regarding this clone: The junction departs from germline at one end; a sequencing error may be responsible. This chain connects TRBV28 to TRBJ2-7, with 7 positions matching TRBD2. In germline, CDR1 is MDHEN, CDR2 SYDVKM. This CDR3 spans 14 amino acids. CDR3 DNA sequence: TGTGCCAGCAGTTTGGGGGGGACTGTACTAAGCTGGAACTTC. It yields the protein CASSLGGTVLSWNF.

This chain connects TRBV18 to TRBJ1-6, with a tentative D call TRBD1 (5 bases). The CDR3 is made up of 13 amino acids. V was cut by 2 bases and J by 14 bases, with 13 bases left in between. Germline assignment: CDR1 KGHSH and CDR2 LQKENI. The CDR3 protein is CASSPGAGYTLHF. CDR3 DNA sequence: TGTGCCAGCTCACCAGGGGCAGGGTACACCCTCCACTTT.

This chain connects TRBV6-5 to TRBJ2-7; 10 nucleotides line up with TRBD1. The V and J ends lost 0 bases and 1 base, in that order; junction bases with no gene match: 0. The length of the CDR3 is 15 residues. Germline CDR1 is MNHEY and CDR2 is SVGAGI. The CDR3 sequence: CASSYSGQGSYEQYF. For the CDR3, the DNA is TGTGCCAGCAGTTACTCGGGACAGGGGTCCTACGAGCAGTACTTC.

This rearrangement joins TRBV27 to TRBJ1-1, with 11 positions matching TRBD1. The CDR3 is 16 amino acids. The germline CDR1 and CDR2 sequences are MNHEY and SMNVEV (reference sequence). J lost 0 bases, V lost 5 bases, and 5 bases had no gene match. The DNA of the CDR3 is TGTGCCAGCAGTCCGGACAGGGGGCCAATGAACACTGAAGCTTTCTTT. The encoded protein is CASSPDRGPMNTEAFF.

This CDR3 reads CASSYASGSPYEQYF. CDR3 sequence (DNA): TGTGCCAGCAGTTACGCGTCAGGTAGTCCTTACGAGCAGTACTTC. The chain links TRBV6-5 to TRBJ2-5; no reliable D call. The J call is doubtful: the DNA matches TRBJ2-7 better. This CDR3 region has 15 residues. Looked up from germline, CDR1 is MNHEY and CDR2 is SVGAGI.

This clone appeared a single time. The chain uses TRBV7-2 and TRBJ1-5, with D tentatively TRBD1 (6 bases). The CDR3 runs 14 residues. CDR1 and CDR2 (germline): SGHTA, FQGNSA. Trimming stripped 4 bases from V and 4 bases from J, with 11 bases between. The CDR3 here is CASSSNQGNQPQHF. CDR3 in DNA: TGTGCCAGCAGCTCGAATCAGGGGAATCAGCCCCAGCATTTT. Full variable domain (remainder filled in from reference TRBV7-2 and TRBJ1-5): GAGVSQSPSNKVTEKGKDVELRCDPISGHTALYWYRQSLGQGLEFLIYFQGNSAPDKSGLPSDRFSAERTGGSVSTLTIQRTQQEDSAVYLCASSSNQGNQPQHFGDGTRLSIL.

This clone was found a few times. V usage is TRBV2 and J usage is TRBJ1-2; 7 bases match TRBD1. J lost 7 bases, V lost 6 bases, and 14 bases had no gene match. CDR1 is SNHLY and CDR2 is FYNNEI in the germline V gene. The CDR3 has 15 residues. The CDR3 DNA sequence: TGTGCCAGCAGCGACCGCGGGACAGTCCACGGTGGCTACACCTTC. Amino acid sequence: CASSDRGTVHGGYTF.